These 2 T cell receptor beta chains were sequenced from one sample in a study of PD-L1 blockade in urothelial cancer. Repertoires were generated with immunoSEQ multiplex PCR, while TCRdb's copy carries only in-frame clones and drops some. The data show 70,000 to 90,000 clones, over 80% seen once. The input for sequencing was PBMCs, taken around atezolizumab (anti-PD-L1) treatment. The receptor set was obtained from a man aged 65 to 85 with urothelial cancer.

The rearrangement joins TRBV10-3 to TRBJ2-7, with a weak D call TRBD1 (6 bases). From germline, CDR1 is ENHRY and CDR2 SYGVKD. Trimming took off 8 bases at V and 3 bases at J, with 17 bases between the two ends. CDR3 length: 14 residues. DNA of the CDR3: TGTGCCATCGCCACAGGGAGAGGGGGCTACGAGCAGTACTTC. It specifies CAIATGRGGYEQYF.

The V call is TRBV11-3, the J call TRBJ2-3; D possibly corresponds to TRBD2 (6 bases). The length of the CDR3 is 15 residues. Germline V gene sequence: CDR1 SGHNT, CDR2 YENEEA. V lost 5 bases to trimming and J lost 3 bases, with 15 bases between them. CDR3 loop: CASSRTEDYTDTQYF. CDR3 nucleotides: TGTGCCAGCAGCCGGACTGAGGACTATACAGATACGCAGTATTTT.